This entry describes one T cell receptor beta chain. Other DNA sequences of this sample code for an identical CDR3. In germline, CDR1 is DFQATT, CDR2 SNEGSKA (reference sequence). CDR3 length equals 11 residues. The V and J ends lost 3 bases and 8 bases, in that order; junction bases with no gene match: 1. The data belong to a study of blood T cell repertoires in COVID-19. For the study at large: Acute and convalescent COVID-19 specimens originated in the United States, Italy and Spain. In each case, the material was cDNA or gDNA derived from T cells, B-cell-depleted T cells, or PBMCs.

In the original processing: By means of reference gene primer amplification, nucleated cell counts were estimated. The method was immunoSEQ multiplex PCR; TCRdb's version includes in-frame clones alone and lacks a portion of them. V and J calls and clone size are copied from that table; D and trimming were computed from the DNA. The sample comprises about 190,000 clones, around nine tenths of which are singletons, and approximately 6.7% rests with the top ten. The chain carries TRBV20-1 and TRBJ1-2, with 9 bases identical to TRBD1. Sequences were obtained from peripheral blood. The receptor comes from a man in his forties with acute or convalescent COVID-19. The CDR3 nucleotides read TGCAGTGCTAGGGACAGGGGCGGCTACACCTTC. It specifies CSARDRGGYTF.